This entry lists 19 T cell receptor beta chains sequenced from one sample in a study of CD8 T cells in Susac syndrome. RNA amounts of roughly 0.5 to 1 ug underwent reverse transcription with random hexamers. TCRdb ran MiXCR on the immunoSEQ multiplex PCR reads and lists one entry per CDR3 protein. The sample carries around 280,000 distinct CDR3 sequences, roughly 94% recorded once. Input material: CD4+ T cells from PBMCs. The receptor source for this set is a human donor with multiple sclerosis.

The chain has TRBV7-3 and TRBJ2-3; TRBD2 matches at 13 bases. The V gene's germline CDR1 is SGHTA and CDR2 FQGTGA. After removal of 5 bases from V and 8 bases from J, the junction contained 10 bases not matched to a gene. CDR3 length: 16 residues. Here the CDR3 reads CASSQGTSGNSGTQYF. Written as DNA, the CDR3 is TGTGCCAGCAGCCAGGGGACTAGCGGGAACTCGGGTACGCAGTATTTT.

The chain recombines TRBV24-1 with TRBJ2-3; D uncertain. Per germline, CDR1 KGHDR and CDR2 SFDVKD. V was clipped by 9 bases and J by 3 bases, with 6 bases between them. This CDR3 spans 11 amino acids. The CDR3 loop reads CATSHTDTQYF. Written as DNA, the CDR3 is TGTGCCACCTCCCATACAGATACGCAGTATTTT.

The chain has TRBV9 and TRBJ1-5, with D unclear. Germline CDR1 SGDLS, CDR2 YYNGEE. Trimming took 0 bases from V and 5 from J, leaving 9 bases between them. The CDR3 loop spans 14 amino acids. In nucleotides, the CDR3 is TGTGCCAGCAGCGTAGACGGAGGCTATCAGCCCCAGCATTTT. Its translation is CASSVDGGYQPQHF.

The chain is built from TRBV14 and TRBJ1-2; 9 nucleotides line up with TRBD1. The CDR3 is 15 residues long. The V gene's germline CDR1 is SGHDN and CDR2 FVKESK. Trimming cost V 5 bases and J 7 bases; bases outside gene matches: 11. The CDR3 is CASSLGQGSYFGYTF. The CDR3 bases are TGTGCCAGCAGCTTGGGACAGGGCTCCTATTTTGGCTACACCTTC.

This clonotype was seen only a few times. V usage is TRBV30 and J usage is TRBJ2-7, with D uncertain. The CDR3 extends over 11 amino acids. V was clipped by 1 base and J by 6 bases, with 7 bases between them. In germline, CDR1 is GTSNPN, CDR2 SVGIG (reference sequence). In nucleotides, the CDR3 is TGTGCCTGGAGTGCGAGGACCGAGCAGTACTTC. Protein product: CAWSARTEQYF.

This chain links TRBV7-6 with TRBJ2-3; D call uncertain. This CDR3 is built from 14 residues. V was cut by 2 bases and J by 6 bases, with 12 bases left in between. The germline V gene encodes CDR1 SGHVS and CDR2 FNYEAQ. CDR3 nucleotides: TGTGCCAGCAGCTTACAATCCCTCAGGGATACGCAGTATTTT. This translates into CASSLQSLRDTQYF.

The table lists this clonotype with a count of one. This rearrangement joins TRBV6-2 or TRBV6-3 to TRBJ2-7, with TRBD1 matching 7 bases. The V and J ends lost 6 bases and 2 bases, in that order; junction bases with no gene match: 7. The CDR3 is 14 residues long. Germline V gives CDR1 MNHEY, CDR2 SVGEGT. CDR3 DNA: TGTGCCAGCAGCCCGACAGGGAGAACCTACGAGCAGTACTTC. Translation: CASSPTGRTYEQYF.

Comment on this clonotype: Compared with germline, one end of the junction differs, possibly owing to a read error. The rearrangement uses TRBV30 and TRBJ2-7; D tentatively fits TRBD1 or TRBD2 (6 bases each). Germline V gives CDR1 GTSNPN, CDR2 SVGIG (reference sequence). The CDR3 extends over 13 amino acids. Written as DNA, the CDR3 is TGTGCCTGGACCAGGCGGGACACCCCGAAGATTGGCTTC. Its translation: CAWTRRDTPKIGF.

The J gene is TRBJ2-2, the V gene TRBV7-2; 7 bases are shared with TRBD1. The CDR3 is 16 residues long. The germline V gene has CDR1 SGHTA and CDR2 FQGNSA. V lost 6 bases and J lost 1; bases outside the gene matches: 8. In DNA, the CDR3 is TGTGCCAGCAGATCCCGGGGACAGATGAACACCGGGGAGCTGTTTTTT. Its translation is CASRSRGQMNTGELFF. Filled out from reference TRBV7-2 and TRBJ2-2, the complete variable domain reads GAGVSQSPSNKVTEKGKDVELRCDPISGHTALYWYRQSLGQGLEFLIYFQGNSAPDKSGLPSDRFSAERTGGSVSTLTIQRTQQEDSAVYLCASRSRGQMNTGELFFGEGSRLTVL.

This chain links TRBV5-1 with TRBJ1-2; TRBD1 aligns across 9 bases. CDR3 length: 14 residues. Losses at the gene ends were 4 bases for V and 5 bases for J; bases not matched to a gene: 6. Germline CDR1 reads SGHRS; CDR2 reads YFSETQ. The CDR3: CASSQGQGVYGYTF. CDR3 bases: TGCGCCAGCAGCCAGGGACAGGGTGTGTATGGCTACACCTTC.

This clonotype was detected only once. This chain joins TRBV7-8 and TRBJ1-2; 9 bases match TRBD1. Germline CDR1 reads SGHVS; CDR2 reads FQNEAQ. V shed 1 base, J shed 8 bases, and the junction held 14 bases outside the gene matches. The CDR3 is 17 residues long. The CDR3 DNA reads TGTGCCAGCAGCTTAGGACTAACGGGACAGGGAAAGTACGGCTACACCTTC. This encodes CASSLGLTGQGKYGYTF.

This chain uses TRBV7-9 with TRBJ1-4, with D perhaps matching TRBD1 (5 bases). The CDR3 covers 15 residues. V was cut by 5 bases and J by 0 bases, with 10 bases left in between. Germline V CDR1 and CDR2: SEHNR, FQNEAQ (reference sequence). The CDR3 protein is CASSPGTTTNEKLFF. CDR3 nucleotide sequence: TGTGCCAGCAGCCCCGGGACGACAACTAATGAAAAACTGTTTTTT.

The genes are TRBV6-6 and TRBJ1-5; 9 bases agree with TRBD1. Losses at the gene ends were 6 bases for V and 4 bases for J; bases not matched to a gene: 7. The germline gives CDR1 MNHNY, CDR2 SVGAGI (reference sequence). The CDR3 runs 15 residues. The CDR3 is CASSRTGDRNQPQHF. The CDR3 region has the DNA TGTGCCAGCAGCCGGACAGGGGATCGGAATCAGCCCCAGCATTTT.

The chain carries TRBV7-2 and TRBJ2-7, with 7 bases identical to TRBD2. The CDR3 runs 11 residues. Germline V CDR1 and CDR2: SGHTA, FQGNSA. V lost 4 bases to trimming and J lost 6 bases; unmatched junction nucleotides: 0. CDR3: CASSSGGEQYF. Here the CDR3 DNA reads TGTGCCAGCAGCTCGGGGGGCGAGCAGTACTTC.

This clonotype occurred once. The chain joins TRBV7-9 to TRBJ2-5; D perhaps matches TRBD1 (5 bases). Germline assignment: CDR1 SEHNR and CDR2 FQNEAQ (reference sequence). This CDR3 has 16 amino acids. Between the trimmed V and J ends, which lost 1 base and 3 bases, there was a span of 15 bases. This CDR3 is CASSLVVRAIEETQYF. The CDR3 DNA reads as TGTGCCAGCAGCTTAGTGGTCAGGGCGATCGAAGAGACCCAGTACTTC.

The DNA of the CDR3 is TGCGCCAGCAGCGGCGGACAGCGAGAGACCCAGTACTTC. The encoded protein is CASSGGQRETQYF. The V and J genes are TRBV5-1 and TRBJ2-5; possibly TRBD1 for D (6 bases). Germline CDR1 is SGHRS and CDR2 is YFSETQ. V was shortened by 4 bases and J by 4 bases, with 11 bases between the two germline ends. The CDR3 has 13 residues.

The V and J genes are TRBV9 and TRBJ2-1; TRBD1 matches 9 bases. This CDR3 has 16 residues. The V gene's germline CDR1 is SGDLS and CDR2 YYNGEE. J lost 8 bases, V lost 1 base, and 10 bases had no gene match. DNA of the CDR3: TGTGCCAGCAGCGTATCCGGACAGGGGTCTATTGATGAGCAGTTCTTC. It specifies CASSVSGQGSIDEQFF.

This clonotype appeared once. CDR3 nucleotides: TGTGCCAGTAGTATGGGGTCTGTCGAGAGTCAGCCCCAGCATTTT. Its translation is CASSMGSVESQPQHF. The genes are TRBV19 and TRBJ1-5; D remains unclear. CDR1 and CDR2 (germline): LNHDA, SQIVND (reference sequence). The CDR3 covers 15 residues. V was trimmed by 3 bases and J by 6 bases, leaving 15 bases between them.

V gene TRBV9 combines with J gene TRBJ1-1; 11 positions agree with TRBD1. Germline CDR1 and CDR2: SGDLS and YYNGEE. This CDR3 is 17 amino acids long. V was clipped by 0 bases and J by 0 bases; unmatched bases: 4. The CDR3 nucleotides read TGTGCCAGCAGCGTAGGGACAGGGGGCGCGGTGAACACTGAAGCTTTCTTT. This codes for CASSVGTGGAVNTEAFF.